This TCR beta chain comes out of a study of T cell changes during pregnancy in multiple sclerosis. V was clipped by 5 bases and J by 3 bases, with 14 bases between them. The CDR3 sequence is 14 residues long. In germline, CDR1 is SGHVS, CDR2 FQNEAQ. Assay used: immunoSEQ multiplex PCR; TCRdb lists only in-frame clones, some missing. The sample holds roughly 49,000 clones, around 90% seen once. This clonotype originated in a female donor with multiple sclerosis, enrolled in a pregnancy study. The sample here was CD4+ T cells from peripheral blood mononuclear cells, taken in the second trimester of pregnancy. The rearrangement uses TRBV7-8 and TRBJ2-7, with a weak D call TRBD1 (5 bases). CDR3 residues: CASSTRQLLYEQYF. CDR3 nucleotides: TGTGCCAGCAGCACCCGACAGCTCCTCTACGAGCAGTACTTC.